This T cell receptor (beta chain) originates from a study of blood T cell repertoires in COVID-19. Turning to the study itself: From the United States, Italy and Spain came samples of acute and convalescent COVID-19. Sources were T cells, B-cell-depleted T cells, or PBMCs; the material itself was cDNA or gDNA.

The V end was cut by 4 bases, the J end by 1 base, with 14 bases between. The germline CDR1 and CDR2 sequences are SGDLS and YYNGEE. The CDR3 is 15 amino acids. Per the authors' pipeline: Estimation of nucleated cell counts relied on the amplification of reference gene primers. Here immunoSEQ multiplex PCR was the method, and the copy in TCRdb shows in-frame clones only, minus some. The DNA gave D and trimming, while V, J and clone size come from that table. Counted here are around 700,000 clones, just under 90% occurring once; the ten biggest clones make up roughly 0.26%. Sequenced: peripheral blood. The chain joins TRBV9 to TRBJ1-2; D ambiguous. This clonotype originated in a woman younger than 35 with acute or convalescent COVID-19. The CDR3 loop reads CASSPDLRLNYGYTF. The CDR3 DNA sequence: TGTGCCAGCAGCCCGGACTTGAGGCTTAACTATGGCTACACCTTC.